Listed here are 20 T cell receptor beta chains from one sample, sequenced in a study of blood T cell repertoires in COVID-19. Assay used: immunoSEQ multiplex PCR; TCRdb lists only in-frame clones, some missing. The sample shows 200,000 to 300,000 clones, around 89% of them seen only once. The sequenced sample consisted of PBMCs or T cells enriched from blood (not recorded which). Receptor source: a woman aged 30 to 39 who had recovered from COVID-19.

V is TRBV18 and J is TRBJ1-4; 8 bases agree with TRBD1. The CDR3 spans 16 residues. CDR1 is KGHSH, CDR2 LQKENI, per germline. V lost 3 bases to trimming and J lost 5 bases; unmatched junction nucleotides: 8. CDR3 residues: CASSPKDRGGNEKLFF. DNA for the CDR3: TGTGCCAGCTCACCGAAAGACAGGGGCGGGAATGAAAAACTGTTTTTT.

The chain uses TRBV9 and TRBJ1-1; tentatively, D is TRBD1 (5 bases). Germline V gene sequence: CDR1 SGDLS, CDR2 YYNGEE. The V gene lost 1 base and the J gene lost 0 bases, with 7 bases spanning the gap. This CDR3 region has 14 residues. CDR3 residues: CASSVQGVNTEAFF. CDR3 sequence (DNA): TGTGCCAGCAGCGTACAAGGGGTGAACACTGAAGCTTTCTTT.

The chain links TRBV5-4 to TRBJ2-5, with 8 positions matching TRBD1. The V and J ends lost 0 bases and 6 bases, in that order; junction bases with no gene match: 7. This CDR3 is built from 15 residues. In germline, CDR1 is SGHNT, CDR2 YYREEE (reference sequence). The CDR3 here is CASSLDRGNMQTQYF. The CDR3 coding sequence is TGTGCCAGCAGCTTGGACAGGGGGAATATGCAGACCCAGTACTTC.

The chain joins TRBV5-5 to TRBJ2-7, with TRBD2 as a possible D gene (7 bases). CDR3 length equals 14 residues. Germline CDR1 SGHKS, CDR2 YYEKEE (reference sequence). The germline V and J ends were trimmed by 4 bases and 7 bases, with 18 bases remaining between them. The CDR3 region is CASSKGGATIEQYF. The CDR3 DNA is TGTGCCAGCAGCAAGGGGGGGGCTACGATTGAGCAGTACTTC.

V and J are TRBV15 and TRBJ2-3; D is perhaps TRBD1 (5 bases). CDR3 length: 17 amino acids. V was trimmed by 0 bases and J by 0 bases, leaving 13 bases between them. Germline V gene lookup returns CDR1 LNHNV and CDR2 YYDKDF (reference sequence). CDR3 nucleotides: TGTGCCACCAGCAGAGATCTTCCGACAGCAAGCACAGATACGCAGTATTTT. The encoded protein is CATSRDLPTASTDTQYF.

In DNA form, the CDR3 reads TGTGCCAGCTCAAGCAGCGGGTACACCGGGGAGCTGTTTTTT. Protein: CASSSSGYTGELFF. The rearrangement uses TRBV18 and TRBJ2-2, with D maybe TRBD2 (6 bases). The CDR3 is made up of 14 amino acids. Germline values: CDR1 KGHSH, CDR2 LQKENI. V was pared by 5 bases and J by 3 bases, with 10 bases between. Full variable domain (missing parts from reference TRBV18 and TRBJ2-2): NAGVMQNPRHLVRRRGQEARLRCSPMKGHSHVYWYRQLPEEGLKFMVYLQKENIIDESGMPKERFSAEFPKEGPSILRIQQVVRGDSAAYFCASSSSGYTGELFFGEGSRLTVL.

This clone was found once. The sample has other DNA sequences that encode this CDR3 too. This chain connects TRBV7-3 to TRBJ1-1; possibly TRBD1 for D (5 bases). This CDR3 spans 14 amino acids. CDR1 is SGHTA, CDR2 FQGTGA, per germline. V was clipped by 3 bases and J by 1 base, with 9 bases between them. Written as DNA, the CDR3 is TGTGCCAGCAGCTTGGTCGGGGGGAACACTGAAGCTTTCTTT. Translated, it gives CASSLVGGNTEAFF.

V gene TRBV4-3 combines with J gene TRBJ2-7; D unclear. This CDR3 has 14 amino acids. The ends were cut back, 0 bases at V and 4 bases at J, with 10 bases in the middle. Germline V gene sequence: CDR1 LGHNA, CDR2 YSLEER. CDR3 sequence (DNA): TGCGCCAGCAGCCAAGACCTTGGTCGGTACGAGCAGTACTTC. Translated, it gives CASSQDLGRYEQYF.

J is TRBJ1-1 and V is TRBV3-1 (or the pseudogene TRBV3-2), with a weak D call TRBD1 (5 bases). CDR3 length: 12 amino acids. V gave up 1 base and J gave up 11 bases, with 11 bases separating them. From germline, CDR1 is LGHDT and CDR2 YNNKEL (reference sequence). CDR3 region: CASSQGLGVAFF. DNA for the CDR3: TGTGCCAGCAGCCAAGGTTTAGGGGTGGCTTTCTTT.

The genes are TRBV29-1 and TRBJ1-1; tentative D call: TRBD1 (6 bases). CDR1 is SQVTM, CDR2 ANQGSEA, per germline. This CDR3 region has 13 residues. The V end lost 5 bases, the J end lost 4 bases, and 14 bases lay between the germline ends. DNA for the CDR3: TGCAGCGTTAACGTCGCACAGGGCACTGAAGCTTTCTTT. Its translation: CSVNVAQGTEAFF.

The CDR3 sequence: CASVDRDHSNQPQHF. The CDR3 DNA reads TGTGCCAGTGTGGACAGGGACCATAGCAATCAGCCCCAGCATTTT. The chain links TRBV19 to TRBJ1-5, with 8 bases aligning to TRBD1. Germline V CDR1 and CDR2: LNHDA, SQIVND (reference sequence). This CDR3 region has 15 residues. J lost 0 bases, V lost 8 bases, and 6 bases had no gene match.

This clone was recorded once. J is TRBJ1-2 and V is TRBV5-1, with D perhaps TRBD1 (6 bases). Germline CDR1 and CDR2: SGHRS and YFSETQ. Trimming left V 0 bases short and J 8 bases short, with 11 bases between. This CDR3 contains 13 residues. CDR3 coding DNA: TGCGCCAGCAGCTTGGAGGCAGGGGTAGGCTACACCTTC. Its protein is CASSLEAGVGYTF. Full variable domain (rest looked up from reference TRBV5-1 and TRBJ1-2): KAGVTQTPRYLIKTRGQQVTLSCSPISGHRSVSWYQQTPGQGLQFLFEYFSETQRNKGNFPGRFSGRQFSNSRSEMNVSTLELGDSALYLCASSLEAGVGYTFGSGTRLTVV.

The gene calls are TRBV5-4 and TRBJ2-7; 11 bases are a match to TRBD2. Looked up from germline, CDR1 is SGHNT and CDR2 is YYREEE (reference sequence). This CDR3 is 15 amino acids long. The V gene end was trimmed by 3 bases and the J gene end by 3 bases; junction bases not matched to a gene: 5. The chain's CDR3 is CASSSGLAGFYEQYF. In DNA, the CDR3 is TGTGCCAGCAGCTCAGGACTAGCGGGCTTCTACGAGCAGTACTTC.

V usage is TRBV5-4 and J usage is TRBJ1-1; unclear D gene. Germline V CDR1 and CDR2: SGHNT, YYREEE (reference sequence). CDR3 length: 13 amino acids. Trimming took off 4 bases at V and 3 bases at J, with 10 bases between the two ends. This chain's CDR3 is CASSPGIDTEAFF. Here the CDR3 DNA reads TGTGCCAGCAGCCCGGGTATTGACACTGAAGCTTTCTTT.

The table lists this clone with a few counts. The rearrangement joins TRBV11-1 to TRBJ2-7, with D unclear. CDR1 and CDR2 from the germline V gene are SGHAT and FQDESV (reference sequence). The V end was cut by 1 base, the J end by 2 bases, with 9 bases between. The CDR3 is 14 amino acids. Here the CDR3 DNA reads TGTGCCAGCAGCTTAGAGCCCCTGGCCTACGAGCAGTACTTC. Amino acid sequence: CASSLEPLAYEQYF.

J is TRBJ2-7 and V is TRBV29-1; tentative D call: TRBD1 (6 bases). Germline-derived CDR1 and CDR2 are SQVTM and ANQGSEA. Trimming left V 7 bases short and J 1 base short, with 14 bases between. This CDR3 has 13 residues. The CDR3 coding sequence is TGCAGCGCACTGACAGGAAAATCCTACGAGCAGTACTTC. It translates to CSALTGKSYEQYF.

Note on this clone: Other DNA sequences in this specimen translate into the identical CDR3. The chain is built from TRBV20-1 and TRBJ1-1, with a tentative D call TRBD1 (5 bases). CDR1 and CDR2 from the germline V gene are DFQATT and SNEGSKA (reference sequence). V lost 5 bases and J lost 6, with 7 bases in between. The CDR3 spans 10 residues. CDR3 amino acids: CSAGGAEAFF. CDR3 nucleotide sequence: TGCAGTGCTGGGGGGGCTGAAGCTTTCTTT.

This clone was seen a single time. This chain uses TRBV27 with TRBJ1-5, with D possibly TRBD1 on 5 matching bases. Trimming shortened V by 5 bases and J by 3 bases, and 11 bases separated the two germline ends. The CDR3 consists of 14 residues. The germline CDR1 and CDR2 sequences are MNHEY and SMNVEV (reference sequence). CDR3 amino acids: CASSRDGANQPQHF. The CDR3 bases are TGTGCCAGCAGTCGAGATGGGGCCAATCAGCCCCAGCATTTT.

V gene TRBV19 combines with J gene TRBJ1-4, with D hard to call. V shed 9 bases and J shed 10 bases, with 15 bases lying between them. Germline-derived CDR1 and CDR2 are LNHDA and SQIVND (reference sequence). The CDR3 extends over 12 amino acids. The DNA for the CDR3 is TGTGCCAGCACGGGCTCCGCGGGAAAACTGTTTTTT. Amino acids: CASTGSAGKLFF.

This chain links TRBV19 with TRBJ1-4; TRBD1 matches at 8 bases. The length of the CDR3 is 13 residues. After removal of 3 bases from V and 16 bases from J, the junction contained 10 bases not matched to a gene. The germline V gene has CDR1 LNHDA and CDR2 SQIVND (reference sequence). The CDR3 nucleotides are TGTGCCAGTAGTATCTGGCCAGGGGGCGGTGAGTTTTTT. Amino acid sequence: CASSIWPGGGEFF.